A selection of T cell receptor beta chains follows, all from one sample in a study of Graves' ophthalmopathy and Graves' hyperthyroidism. MiXCR, applied by TCRdb to the multiplex PCR reads, yields one record per CDR3 protein. Of around 1.1 million distinct CDR3 sequences detected, roughly two fifths appear once; the ten largest clones hold 8.5% to 14%. The material sequenced was peripheral blood or thyroid tissue (not recorded which). These receptors came from an adult man with Graves' hyperthyroidism. Each CDR3 is given with its conserved first and last residue. The D gene is left open where the match is weak. The size field is filled for only some rows; it gives once, few, many or a size class.

abundance	d_gene	v_gene	j_gene	CDR3nt	CDR3aa
.	.	TRBV6-5	TRBJ1-5	TGTGCCAGCAGTGTACAGGCCAGCAATCAGCCCCAGCATTTT	CASSVQASNQPQHF
many	.	TRBV20-1	TRBJ2-5	TGCAGTGCTAGAACAATCCAAGAGACCCAGTACTTC	CSARTIQETQYF
.	.	TRBV10-3	TRBJ1-2	TGTGCCATCAGTGACCTCCGGGACAACTATGGCTACACCTTC	CAISDLRDNYGYTF
few	TRBD1	TRBV7-9	TRBJ1-1	TGTGCCAGCAGCACGGGACAGGGAAGTGGGGCTTTCTTT	CASSTGQGSGAFF
many	.	TRBV7-9	TRBJ1-2	TGTGCCAGCAGCTTAGTTCGCGGAGGCGCCGGCTACACCTTC	CASSLVRGGAGYTF
few	TRBD1	TRBV9	TRBJ1-4	TGTGCCAGCAGCGGGGACAGTGGGGAGCATAATGAAAAACTGTTTTTT	CASSGDSGEHNEKLFF
.	.	TRBV7-3	TRBJ1-6	TGTGCCAGCAGCTCCTTCGGCGGGGGAACTTCACCCCTCCACTTT	CASSSFGGGTSPLHF
many	.	TRBV6-5	TRBJ1-1	TGTGCCAGCAGTGGGGGGGCAGGGAGGACTTTCTTT	CASSGGAGRTFF
.	.	TRBV24-1	TRBJ2-5	TGTGCCACTAGGGAGTCGGAGACCCAGTACTTC	CATRESETQYF
.	.	TRBV20-1	TRBJ2-5	TGCAGTGCTATGCAATTAGCGGACGCAGAGACCCAGTACTTC	CSAMQLADAETQYF
.	.	TRBV9	TRBJ1-3	TGTGCCAGCAGCGTAGAGGCCAGGTCGGGTGCTGGGGGCACGCGAAACACCATATATTTT	CASSVEARSGAGGTRNTIYF
many	.	TRBV2	TRBJ2-5	TGTGCCAGCAACAAAGAAGGAGAGACCCAGTACTTC	CASNKEGETQYF
many	.	TRBV10-3	TRBJ2-5	TGTGCCATCAGTGAGACTGATATTGGGGGAGAGACCCAGTACTTC	CAISETDIGGETQYF
many	TRBD1	TRBV10-3	TRBJ2-5	TGTGCCATCAGGGACAGGTTGCCAGAAGAGACCCAGTACTTC	CAIRDRLPEETQYF
once	.	TRBV25-1	TRBJ2-7	TGTGCCAGCAGTGCTAGTAGGCAGCCTTACGAGCAGTACTTC	CASSASRQPYEQYF
.	.	TRBV5-6	TRBJ2-7	TGTGCCAGCAGCTTGAAACGGGGGCAGTGGGAGCAGTACTTC	CASSLKRGQWEQYF
.	.	TRBV4-3	TRBJ1-5	TGCGCCAGCAGCCAAAAAAAGGGGGAGCAGCCCCAGCATTTT	CASSQKKGEQPQHF
.	TRBD1	TRBV30	TRBJ1-4	TGTGCCTGGACTTTGGGACAGCTTACGGGTAATGAAAAACTGTTTTTT	CAWTLGQLTGNEKLFF
.	TRBD1	TRBV7-3	TRBJ1-2	TGTGCCAGCAGCCAGACAGGGGGCGGCTATGGCTACACCTTC	CASSQTGGGYGYTF
few	TRBD1	TRBV6-2/TRBV6-3	TRBJ2-7	TGTGCCATCCGGGATCAGGCAGGGGGTATCCTCTACGAGCAGTACTTC	CAIRDQAGGILYEQYF
many	.	TRBV5-6	TRBJ2-7	TGTGCCAGCAGCTTGGCCTTAGGGCCCATGGCTTACGAGCAGTACTTC	CASSLALGPMAYEQYF
many	TRBD1	TRBV12-3/TRBV12-4	TRBJ1-5	TGTGCCAGCAGTCCGGGGACAGGGGGCTTTCAGCCCCAGCATTTT	CASSPGTGGFQPQHF
.	TRBD1	TRBV19	TRBJ1-6	TGTGCCAGTAGCGAGACAGGGGGCGGTTCACCCCTCCACTTT	CASSETGGGSPLHF
few	.	TRBV6-6	TRBJ2-5	TGTGCCAGCAGTTATTTTCAGGAAGAGACCCAGTACTTC	CASSYFQEETQYF
.	.	TRBV7-8	TRBJ2-7	TGTGCCAGCAGTTTAGTGTTTGGGGACCACGAGCAGTACTTC	CASSLVFGDHEQYF
.	.	TRBV7-2	TRBJ1-2	TGTGCCAGCAGCATTAGCCAGGGAAGGGTCTACACCTTC	CASSISQGRVYTF
.	.	TRBV29-1	TRBJ2-2	TGCAGCGTCGACCAAACCGGGGGGCTGTTTTTT	CSVDQTGGLFF
.	TRBD2	TRBV15	TRBJ2-7	TGTGCCACCAGCAACCGTAGCGGGAGGAATAGCTACGAGCAGTACTTC	CATSNRSGRNSYEQYF
few	TRBD1	TRBV11-2	TRBJ1-1	TGTGCCAGCAGCCGACGGACAGGGGGCCTTCTCGCTGAAGCTTTCTTT	CASSRRTGGLLAEAFF
many	.	TRBV29-1	TRBJ1-1	TGCAGCGTTAACGGGGCGAACACTGAAGCTTTCTTT	CSVNGANTEAFF
.	TRBD1	TRBV2	TRBJ2-3	TGTGCCAGCAGTGAAGCCCGACAGGGGTACACAGATACGCAGTATTTT	CASSEARQGYTDTQYF
.	.	TRBV6-5	TRBJ2-7	TGTGCCAGCAGTTTTCAAACAGGGGGGGGAACCTACGAGCAGTACTTC	CASSFQTGGGTYEQYF
once	.	TRBV20-1	TRBJ1-5	TGCAGTGCTACCAAGGACTTGGGCAATCAGCCCCAGCATTTT	CSATKDLGNQPQHF
.	TRBD1	TRBV9	TRBJ1-1	TGTGCCAGCAGCGTAGCAGGGGGGGGGAAGTCTGAAGCTTTCTTT	CASSVAGGGKSEAFF
many	TRBD2	TRBV10-3	TRBJ2-5	TGTGCCATCAGTGAGTCAAGGACTAGCGGTTTGGAGACCCAGTACTTC	CAISESRTSGLETQYF
many	TRBD1	TRBV20-1	TRBJ2-7	TGCAGTGCTACTATTCGAGAGGGGGCACGGGAGCAGTACTTC	CSATIREGAREQYF
few	.	TRBV12-3/TRBV12-4	TRBJ1-5	TGTGCCAGCAGTTTCGGTTTGGGGAAGCCCCAGCATTTT	CASSFGLGKPQHF
.	.	TRBV5-1	TRBJ2-7	TGCGCCAGCAGCTTGGAGAAGAGGCAGGGAGGTTCCTACGAGCAGTACTTC	CASSLEKRQGGSYEQYF
few	TRBD1	TRBV7-2	TRBJ1-5	TGTGCCAGCAGCCTAACAGGGGTGGGGTATCAGCCCCAGCATTTT	CASSLTGVGYQPQHF
.	.	TRBV10-3	TRBJ1-5	TGTGCCAGCAGTCAACAGGGTTTTAGCAATCAGCCCCAGCATTTT	CASSQQGFSNQPQHF
.	TRBD1	TRBV9	TRBJ2-7	TGTGCCAGCAGCGCATCCGGGACAGGGAACTACGAGCAGTACTTC	CASSASGTGNYEQYF
many	.	TRBV11-2	TRBJ2-7	TGTGCCAGCAGCCGCAGCGGAGGCTCCTACGAGCAGTACTTC	CASSRSGGSYEQYF
.	.	TRBV5-1	TRBJ2-7	TGCGCCAGCAGCACCAGTAACACTAACGAGCAGTACTTC	CASSTSNTNEQYF
few	.	TRBV29-1	TRBJ1-4	TGCAGCGCCAAAATACAGGGTCAACTGTTTTTT	CSAKIQGQLFF
many	.	TRBV2	TRBJ1-6	TGTGCCAGCAGTGGGGACGGACGTTCACCCCTCCACTTT	CASSGDGRSPLHF